This T cell receptor (beta chain) emerged from a study of T cell repertoires in cytomegalovirus infection (dated by TCRdb to about 2019). The study in broad terms: Alongside well-studied HLA-B-restricted epitopes, the peptide stimulations were aimed at recently identified HLA-C-restricted CMV epitopes, whose presentation resists viral immunomodulation. Donor HLA type was relevant to the analysis, as public TCR beta signatures indicated carriage of CMV infection together with the matching HLA type. Results and caveats for the whole study, not just this receptor: The ex vivo response was dominated by HLA-C-restricted CMV-specific TCR beta clonotypes, and the single most frequent clonotype in two of eight donors was supplied by these HLA-C-restricted clonotypes. In both this cohort and an independent roughly 400-donor cohort, the cumulative frequency of public TCR beta family members distinguished carriers of CMV infection plus the relevant HLA type.

With regard to this clonotype: Its cognate antigen has yet to be identified. No qualities accompany the bases; no much larger clone lies one base away.

Sequencing used an Illumina HiSeq 1500. TCRdb reran the public reads through fastp at Q25 and MiXCR, keeping productive beta chains. A single entry per CDR3 protein holds the most common genes and DNA from its merged rows. The sample table records hundreds of thousands of distinct CDR3 sequences; 30% to 40% of these occur just once. Jointly, the top ten make up 15% to 20% of the sample. At the junction V is shortened by 5 bases and J by 4 bases; bases outside the gene matches: 9. From its cysteine to its phenylalanine, the CDR3 spans 16 amino acids. Only the CDR3 DNA stays, 48 bases, in frame from base 1. The germline V gene specifies MGHRA as CDR1 and YSYEKL as CDR2. The treatment or condition label, as the study defines it: in vitro stimulation with specific CMV peptide epitopes to enrich CMV-specific T cells.

The sequence was collected from a human donor in good health (CMV status not recorded). Some clones in this sample may be carry-over from other donors' samples. This sequence uses TRBV4-1 and TRBJ1-1, and TRBD1 matches 11 of the central bases. The material was cultured PBMCs, obtained from culture after CMV antigen stimulation. The CDR3 protein: CASSKPAGQGATEAFF. Here is the DNA: TGCGCCAGCAGCAAACCAGCAGGACAGGGGGCCACTGAAGCTTTCTTT.